This T cell receptor (beta chain) originates from a study of response to subunit inactivated influenza vaccine. Overall study findings and caveats: The study's authors posited that every seasonal influenza vaccination enlists few new T cells.

TCRdb re-derived calls from the RT-PCR reads in MiXCR, one entry per CDR3 protein. The sample shows hundreds of thousands of distinct CDR3 sequences, about 25% of them seen only once. Germline CDR1 MNHNS, CDR2 SASEGT. The CDR3 is 16 residues long. Trimming removed 1 base at V and 0 bases at J, with 7 bases between. For this clonotype: Its target is unknown.

The sample was CD4+ T cells sorted from PBMCs, taken about 5 days after vaccination. The rearrangement uses TRBV6-1 and TRBJ1-6; D is possibly TRBD1 (6 bases). The clonotype comes from a man aged 45-60 years who received an inactivated influenza vaccine. CDR3 DNA: TGTGCCAGCAGTGAAGACAGGGTCTCCTATAATTCACCCCTCCACTTT. Its protein product is CASSEDRVSYNSPLHF.